Presented here are 3 T cell receptor beta chains from one specimen sequenced in a study of CD4 T cells in relation to SARS-CoV-2 and coronaviruses (dated by TCRdb to about 2021). The library relied on the immunoSEQ multiplex PCR assay. TCRdb took this table from immuneACCESS and kept in-frame rearrangements with V and J called. Such tables lack part of the clones; where checked against another copy, unresolved V genes explain under half of the gap, and the rest is unexplained. For this sample there are 50,000 to 65,000 clones; just over 90% appear just once. Under 0.4% of the sample goes to the ten largest clones. Sequencing was carried out using naive CD4+ T cells from PBMCs. This specimen's cell subset or site label, per the study, means: naive CD4+ T cells isolated by negative enrichment. The receptor set was obtained from an adult with COVID-19.

This clone has just one count. The chain joins TRBV6-1 to TRBJ2-1; D ambiguous. The CDR3 contains 16 residues. Per the germline V gene, CDR1 is MNHNS and CDR2 is SASEGT. With 2 bases removed from V and 0 bases from J, the gap between germline ends came to 11 bases. CDR3 amino acids: CASSESRVSSYNEQFF. The CDR3 DNA is TGTGCCAGCAGTGAATCCCGGGTAAGCTCCTACAATGAGCAGTTCTTC.

This chain joins TRBV6-5 and TRBJ1-1; D remains unclear. The V gene's germline CDR1 is MNHEY and CDR2 SVGAGI. The CDR3 is 13 amino acids. Trimming took off 0 bases at V and 1 base at J, with 3 bases between the two ends. The CDR3 nucleotides are TGTGCCAGCAGTTACTCCCAGAACACTGAAGCTTTCTTT. It codes for CASSYSQNTEAFF.

This clone appeared once. The CDR3 DNA is TGTGCCAGCAGCTTGGCCGGGGGGATTGAGCAGTTCTTC. Encoded protein: CASSLAGGIEQFF. V usage is TRBV5-4 and J usage is TRBJ2-1; 7 nucleotides align to TRBD2. V trimming: 0 bases; J trimming: 9 bases; junction bases outside the gene matches: 3. The CDR3 is 13 residues long. Germline V gene data show CDR1 as SGHNT and CDR2 as YYREEE (reference sequence).